The source of this T cell receptor beta chain is a study of cytomegalovirus exposure and HLA in healthy donors. This clone was observed once. The same CDR3 also results from other DNA sequences found in this sample. This PCR relied on a set of 60 Vbeta primers and 13 Jbeta primers. Libraries were prepared by immunoSEQ multiplex PCR; TCRdb keeps only in-frame clonotypes and omits some of them. The table lists 100,000 to 150,000 clones, around four fifths of them singletons. Germline CDR1 and CDR2: SGHAT and FQNNGV. The CDR3 is made up of 13 amino acids. Trimming shortened V by 2 bases and J by 2 bases, and 5 bases separated the two germline ends.

The rearrangement joins TRBV11-2 to TRBJ2-3; D gene unclear. The receptor was isolated from a man younger than 45 in good health and CMV-seropositive. The sequencing sample was made of PBMCs. In nucleotides, the CDR3 is TGTGCCAGCAGCTTACTCCTCACAGATACGCAGTATTTT. This sequence encodes CASSLLLTDTQYF.